This is a list of T cell receptor beta chains from one sample in a study of T-cell reconstitution after alpha-beta-depleted transplantation in children. MiXCR, applied by TCRdb to the PCR reads, yields one record per CDR3 protein. Among 530,000 or so distinct CDR3 sequences listed, roughly 30% were seen once. Sequencing used PBMCs, obtained before TCRalphabeta/CD19-depleted stem cell transplant. The receptors come from a boy in the first two years of life with Wiskott-Aldrich syndrome, due to receive a stem cell transplant. Each CDR3 is given with its conserved first and last residue. Fields, in order: D gene, clone size, V gene, J gene, CDR3 DNA, CDR3 protein. The D gene is left open where the match is weak. Size values are once, few and many counts, or a class for expanded clones, and some rows have none.

d_call: TRBD1
clone_size: few
v_call: TRBV11-1
j_call: TRBJ1-2
cdr3_nt: TGTGCCAGCAGCTCTCGGACAGGGAACTATGGCTACACCTTC
cdr3_aa: CASSSRTGNYGYTF

d_call: -
clone_size: few
v_call: TRBV12-3/TRBV12-4
j_call: TRBJ1-5
cdr3_nt: TGTGCCAGCAGTGGGACGGATAGCAATCAGCCCCAGCATTTT
cdr3_aa: CASSGTDSNQPQHF

d_call: TRBD2
clone_size: -
v_call: TRBV5-1
j_call: TRBJ2-3
cdr3_nt: TGCGCCAGCAGCCCAAGCGGGAGGTTTTCAGATACGCAGTATTTT
cdr3_aa: CASSPSGRFSDTQYF

d_call: -
clone_size: few
v_call: TRBV7-8
j_call: TRBJ2-6
cdr3_nt: TGTGCCAGCAGCTTAGCAGGACTCTCTGGGGCCAACGTCCTGACTTTC
cdr3_aa: CASSLAGLSGANVLTF

d_call: -
clone_size: few
v_call: TRBV5-1
j_call: TRBJ1-4
cdr3_nt: TGCGCCAGCAGCCCCCCAAAGGCGGGTGAAAAACTGTTTTTT
cdr3_aa: CASSPPKAGEKLFF

d_call: -
clone_size: few
v_call: TRBV2
j_call: TRBJ2-5
cdr3_nt: TGTGCCAGCAAGAAAGCAGGGGAGAGGGAGACCCAGTACTTC
cdr3_aa: CASKKAGERETQYF

d_call: -
clone_size: -
v_call: TRBV30
j_call: TRBJ2-2
cdr3_nt: TGTGCCTGGAGTGTAGGGTTCGACCGCGCGAACACCGGGGAGCTGTTTTTT
cdr3_aa: CAWSVGFDRANTGELFF

d_call: TRBD1
clone_size: few
v_call: TRBV9
j_call: TRBJ2-1
cdr3_nt: TGTGCCAGCAGCGTAGAGCCAGGGGGCGTCTCCAATGAGCAGTTCTTC
cdr3_aa: CASSVEPGGVSNEQFF

d_call: -
clone_size: -
v_call: TRBV20-1
j_call: TRBJ2-3
cdr3_nt: TGCAGTGCTAGAGATCAAGCGGTTAGCACAGATACGCAGTATTTT
cdr3_aa: CSARDQAVSTDTQYF

d_call: -
clone_size: -
v_call: TRBV30
j_call: TRBJ2-3
cdr3_nt: TGTGCCTGGAGTGTGAAGGAACTCCAGTATTTT
cdr3_aa: CAWSVKELQYF

d_call: -
clone_size: once
v_call: TRBV7-2
j_call: TRBJ2-7
cdr3_nt: TGTGCCAGCAGCTTAGTCGCTGGGGTAAACGAGCAGTACTTC
cdr3_aa: CASSLVAGVNEQYF

d_call: TRBD2
clone_size: -
v_call: TRBV12-3/TRBV12-4
j_call: TRBJ2-3
cdr3_nt: TGTGCCAGCAGTGCAGGACTAGCGGGAGGGGCGCAGTATTTT
cdr3_aa: CASSAGLAGGAQYF

d_call: TRBD2
clone_size: -
v_call: TRBV3-1
j_call: TRBJ2-1
cdr3_nt: TGTGCCAGCAGCGCCCGACTAGCGGGAGTAACGAATGAGCAGTTCTTC
cdr3_aa: CASSARLAGVTNEQFF

d_call: -
clone_size: -
v_call: TRBV7-8
j_call: TRBJ2-5
cdr3_nt: TGTGCCAGCAGCTTTTACACCCTGGGAGAGACCCAGTACTTC
cdr3_aa: CASSFYTLGETQYF

d_call: -
clone_size: -
v_call: TRBV27
j_call: TRBJ2-7
cdr3_nt: TGTGCCAGCAGCATCCGCCCCCACGCCTACGAGCAGTACTTC
cdr3_aa: CASSIRPHAYEQYF